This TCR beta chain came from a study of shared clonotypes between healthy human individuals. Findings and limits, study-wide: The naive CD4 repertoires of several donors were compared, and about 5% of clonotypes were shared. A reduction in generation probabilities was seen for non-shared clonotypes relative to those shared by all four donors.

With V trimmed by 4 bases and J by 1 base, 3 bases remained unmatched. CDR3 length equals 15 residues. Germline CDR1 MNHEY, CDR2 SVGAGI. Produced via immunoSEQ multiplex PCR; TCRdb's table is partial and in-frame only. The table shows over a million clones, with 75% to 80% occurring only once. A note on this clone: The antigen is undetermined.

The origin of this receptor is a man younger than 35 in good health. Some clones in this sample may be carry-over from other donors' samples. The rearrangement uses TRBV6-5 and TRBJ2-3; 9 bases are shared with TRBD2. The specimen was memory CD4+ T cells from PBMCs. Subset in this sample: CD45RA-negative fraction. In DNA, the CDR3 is TGTGCCAGCAGTTTTCTAGCGGGACGCACAGATACGCAGTATTTT. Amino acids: CASSFLAGRTDTQYF.